One and the same sample provided the 9 T cell receptor beta chains below, sequenced in a study of early T cells in non-severe SARS-CoV-2 infection. Each CDR3 protein is one row after TCRdb ran MiXCR on the 5' RACE reads. The sample records under 50,000 distinct CDR3 sequences, around 6% being singletons. The specimen sequenced was whole blood. The receptors here all came from an adult who was a healthcare worker with PCR-confirmed SARS-CoV-2 infection or an uninfected control (not recorded which).

The chain has TRBV29-1 and TRBJ1-5; D not certain. Germline V gene lookup returns CDR1 SQVTM and CDR2 ANQGSEA. V was shortened by 7 bases and J by 7 bases, with 14 bases between the two germline ends. The CDR3 runs 12 residues. CDR3 sequence: CSAAGIGQPQHF. DNA for the CDR3: TGCAGCGCCGCCGGTATCGGCCAGCCCCAGCATTTT.

This clonotype occurred many times. This chain uses TRBV7-6 with TRBJ2-1, with D hard to call. CDR3 length equals 14 residues. Germline CDR1 SGHVS, CDR2 FNYEAQ. Trimming removed 4 bases from V and 10 bases from J, with 17 bases in between. The CDR3 DNA sequence: TGTGCCAGCAGCTGGACCAATCCCGCCAGGGAGCAGTTCTTC. This encodes CASSWTNPAREQFF.

The genes are TRBV11-3 and TRBJ2-1; 7 positions match TRBD2. Looked up from germline, CDR1 is SGHNT and CDR2 is YENEEA. The CDR3 length is 15 residues. The V segment lost 0 bases and the J segment 10 bases; nucleotides outside the gene matches: 9. CDR3 in amino acids: CASSLDMAGVEEQFF. CDR3 DNA sequence: TGTGCCAGCAGCTTAGATATGGCGGGGGTCGAAGAGCAGTTCTTC.

This clonotype was counted ten times or more. The V and J genes are TRBV4-1 and TRBJ1-2, with D perhaps matching TRBD1 (6 bases). The CDR3 is 15 residues long. The germline V and J ends were trimmed by 1 base and 2 bases, with 11 bases remaining between them. The germline CDR1 and CDR2 sequences are MGHRA and YSYEKL. The CDR3 here is CASSQGPGANYGYTF. The CDR3 nucleotides read TGCGCCAGCAGCCAAGGTCCGGGGGCAAACTATGGCTACACCTTC.

In its sample, this clonotype was seen a few times. The CDR3 spells CAWTRTSEAFF. The CDR3 nucleotides are TGTGCCTGGACGCGGACATCAGAAGCTTTCTTT. This chain connects TRBV30 to TRBJ1-1, with D possibly matching TRBD1 (5 bases). Trimming took 4 bases from V and 8 from J, leaving 11 bases between them. The length of the CDR3 is 11 residues. Per germline, CDR1 GTSNPN and CDR2 SVGIG (reference sequence).

This clonotype was seen ten or more times. The chain links TRBV28 to TRBJ1-4; the match to TRBD1 covers 10 bases. Looked up from germline, CDR1 is MDHEN and CDR2 is SYDVKM. The trim removed 5 bases at V and 6 bases at J, leaving 3 bases unmatched. The CDR3 runs 14 residues. CDR3 region: CASSRDRGYEKLFF. CDR3 coding DNA: TGTGCCAGCAGTCGGGACAGGGGTTATGAAAAACTGTTTTTT.

The rearrangement uses TRBV12-3 or TRBV12-4 and TRBJ2-5; 14 positions agree with TRBD2. With V trimmed by 6 bases and J by 5 bases, 8 bases remained unmatched. This CDR3 comprises 16 residues. Written as DNA, the CDR3 is TGTGCCAGCAGGGTCTCGGGACTAGCGGGGGTTGAGACCCAGTACTTC. It is translated as CASRVSGLAGVETQYF.

Ten or more counts support this clonotype. The chain joins TRBV7-7 to TRBJ2-1; the D is unclear. V dropped 2 bases and J dropped 6 bases, with 8 bases sitting between them. The CDR3 runs 13 residues. Germline CDR1 reads SSHAT; CDR2 reads FNYEAQ (reference sequence). CDR3 bases: TGTGCCAGCAGCTTAAGTGACTCCAATGAGCAGTTCTTC. Its translation is CASSLSDSNEQFF.

In its sample, this clonotype was seen many times. V and J are TRBV18 and TRBJ2-4; D ambiguous. V was shortened by 0 bases and J by 7 bases, with 10 bases between the two germline ends. In germline, CDR1 is KGHSH, CDR2 LQKENI. There are 14 residues in the CDR3. CDR3 sequence reads: CASSPPSVTNIQYF. The CDR3 nucleotides read TGTGCCAGCTCACCACCATCGGTAACGAACATTCAGTACTTC.